The 25 T cell receptor beta chains given below trace back to one sample, sequenced in a study of beta chain features in type 1 diabetes. Broader study findings: Among all four CD4+ subsets, Type 1 diabetes patients had TCRB CDR3s that were moderately but significantly shorter.

No antigen is known for these receptors. TCRB transcripts that were expressed got sequenced, as all of the isolated RNA had been reverse transcribed. Profiled with immunoSEQ multiplex PCR; TCRdb holds only in-frame clones, not every one. Of over 150,000 clones in the sample, over 9% were seen once. Sequenced material: central memory CD4+ T cells from blood. The receptors were sampled from a young man with type 1 diabetes.

J is TRBJ2-3 and V is TRBV4-2; TRBD1 is a possible D gene (6 bases). Germline V gene data show CDR1 as LGHNA and CDR2 as YNFKEQ. Trimming took 6 bases from V and 6 from J, leaving 10 bases between them. The CDR3 covers 12 residues. The CDR3 DNA is TGTGCCAGCAGTTACAGGGTTGATACGCAGTATTTT. Residues: CASSYRVDTQYF.

A few counts support this clone. The chain uses TRBV5-1 and TRBJ2-6; TRBD1 matches 7 bases. After removal of 6 bases from V and 0 bases from J, the junction contained 12 bases not matched to a gene. The CDR3 extends over 18 amino acids. Germline V lookup: CDR1 SGHRS, CDR2 YFSETQ. The CDR3 bases are TGCGCCAGCACCCCCCGAACAGGGGTCAACTCTGGGGCCAACGTCCTGACTTTC. Its protein product is CASTPRTGVNSGANVLTF.

This clone came up a few times. The chain employs TRBV5-1 and TRBJ2-5; 8 positions agree with TRBD1. TRBJ2-7 matches the DNA end more closely, so the J call is doubtful. The germline V gene encodes CDR1 SGHRS and CDR2 YFSETQ. CDR3 length: 15 amino acids. The CDR3 sequence is CASSPRTGNEYEQYF. In DNA, the CDR3 is TGCGCCAGCAGCCCGAGGACAGGGAACGAATACGAGCAGTACTTC.

The V and J genes are TRBV19 and TRBJ2-3; D perhaps matches TRBD2 (5 bases). V lost 6 bases and J lost 5, with 15 bases in between. The CDR3 runs 14 residues. Per the germline V gene, CDR1 is LNHDA and CDR2 is SQIVND (reference sequence). The CDR3 region is CASRQDGVEDTQYF. The CDR3 coding sequence is TGTGCCAGTAGACAAGACGGGGTTGAAGATACGCAGTATTTT.

This clone was picked up a small number of times. The chain joins TRBV4-2 to TRBJ2-7; weak D call: TRBD2 (5 bases). The V and J ends lost 0 bases and 3 bases respectively, with 12 bases between them. Germline V gives CDR1 LGHNA, CDR2 YNFKEQ. CDR3 length: 15 amino acids. CDR3 in amino acids: CASSQDVGRSYEQYF. DNA of the CDR3: TGTGCCAGCAGCCAAGATGTTGGGAGAAGCTACGAGCAGTACTTC.

The chain uses TRBV11-2 and TRBJ2-7, with 7 bases matching TRBD1. V was pared by 10 bases and J by 0 bases, with 3 bases of the junction left unmatched. In germline, CDR1 is SGHAT, CDR2 FQNNGV. This CDR3 region has 12 residues. The CDR3, as DNA: TGTGCCACCGGACAGGCCTCCTACGAGCAGTACTTC. Encoded protein: CATGQASYEQYF.

This rearrangement joins TRBV27 to TRBJ2-7; 9 bases agree with TRBD1. J lost 2 bases, V lost 5 bases, and 7 bases had no gene match. The CDR3 has 15 amino acids. CDR1 is MNHEY and CDR2 is SMNVEV in the germline V gene (reference sequence). CDR3 loop: CASSKSGTGTYEQYF. The CDR3 nucleotides are TGTGCCAGCAGTAAATCCGGGACAGGGACCTACGAGCAGTACTTC.

This clone was counted between two and nine times. This chain links TRBV15 with TRBJ1-1; D possibly corresponds to TRBD1 (6 bases). Germline CDR1 and CDR2: LNHNV and YYDKDF (reference sequence). Trimming pared 3 bases from V and 11 bases from J, leaving 13 bases between. There are 12 residues in the CDR3. CDR3: CATSRVQGQAFF. CDR3 sequence (DNA): TGTGCCACCAGCAGGGTACAGGGTCAGGCTTTCTTT. The full variable domain, rest sourced from reference TRBV15 and TRBJ1-1, is DAMVIQNPRYQVTQFGKPVTLSCSQTLNHNVMYWYQQKSSQAPKLLFHYYDKDFNNEADTPDNFQSRRPNTSFCFLDIRSPGLGDTAMYLCATSRVQGQAFFGQGTRLTVV.

This clone was recorded a few times. The chain couples TRBV5-1 to TRBJ2-7, with D unresolved. The CDR3 is made up of 14 amino acids. The germline V gene encodes CDR1 SGHRS and CDR2 YFSETQ. With 0 bases removed from V and 5 bases from J, the gap between germline ends came to 12 bases. CDR3 sequence (DNA): TGCGCCAGCAGCTTGGAATATGGAGAGAACGAGCAGTACTTC. Its protein product is CASSLEYGENEQYF.

The table lists this clone with many counts. The gene calls are TRBV18 and TRBJ2-1, with TRBD2 matching 12 bases. Germline-derived CDR1 and CDR2 are KGHSH and LQKENI. The CDR3 runs 19 residues. J lost 5 bases, V lost 3 bases, and 14 bases had no gene match. The CDR3, as DNA: TGTGCCAGCTCACCCTTCCCTAGCGGGAGGGCCTTTGTCCACAATGAGCAGTTCTTC. This codes for CASSPFPSGRAFVHNEQFF.

The V call is TRBV25-1, the J call TRBJ1-1, with D possibly TRBD1 on 6 matching bases. Germline-derived CDR1 and CDR2 are MGHDK and SYGVNS. The CDR3 covers 13 residues. V lost 5 bases and J lost 3, with 10 bases in between. The CDR3 loop is CASSRQDYTEAFF. CDR3 nucleotides: TGTGCCAGCAGTCGACAGGACTACACTGAAGCTTTCTTT.

The chain links TRBV5-1 to TRBJ2-3, with TRBD1 identical over 7 bases. V was pared by 4 bases and J by 6 bases, with 11 bases of the junction left unmatched. The germline V gene has CDR1 SGHRS and CDR2 YFSETQ. The CDR3 totals 15 residues. The CDR3 sequence: CASSHDRQGGDTQYF. The DNA of the CDR3 is TGCGCCAGCAGCCATGATCGACAGGGTGGTGATACGCAGTATTTT.

This chain joins TRBV21-1 and TRBJ1-5; TRBD1, the table's D call, was not compared with the DNA. TRBV21-1 is termed a pseudogene. The CDR3 has 16 residues. The chain's CDR3 is CASSEGGQGVSQPQHF. For the CDR3, the DNA is TGTGCCAGCAGCGAGGGGGGACAGGGAGTAAGTCAGCCCCAGCATTTT.

This clone was picked up a small number of times. The chain employs TRBV9 and TRBJ1-5; 12 bases agree with TRBD1. V was pared by 3 bases and J by 7 bases, with 8 bases of the junction left unmatched. The CDR3 is 16 amino acids. CDR1 is SGDLS, CDR2 YYNGEE, per germline. The CDR3 reads CASSASGTGGDQPQHF. The CDR3 nucleotides read TGTGCCAGCAGCGCCTCCGGGACAGGGGGCGACCAGCCCCAGCATTTT. The full variable domain, rest sourced from reference TRBV9 and TRBJ1-5, is DSGVTQTPKHLITATGQRVTLRCSPRSGDLSVYWYQQSLDQGLQFLIQYYNGEERAKGNILERFSAQQFPDLHSELNLSSLELGDSALYFCASSASGTGGDQPQHFGDGTRLSIL.

This clone was observed a few times. V is TRBV29-1 and J is TRBJ2-1; a possible D gene is TRBD1 (5 bases). CDR3 size: 15 residues. The V and J ends lost 7 bases and 6 bases respectively, with 22 bases between them. Germline lookup yields CDR1 SQVTM and CDR2 ANQGSEA. The CDR3 region has the DNA TGCAGCGCCCTCCCACAGGTGATCCTAAGCAATGAGCAGTTCTTC. It codes for CSALPQVILSNEQFF.

This clone was counted a few times. V usage is TRBV29-1 and J usage is TRBJ2-5; D perhaps matches TRBD1 (6 bases). V lost 6 bases, J lost 0 bases, and 14 bases lay in between. The CDR3 length is 14 residues. Per the germline V gene, CDR1 is SQVTM and CDR2 is ANQGSEA. For the CDR3, the DNA is TGCAGCGTAGCCAGTTGGACAGACCAAGAGACCCAGTACTTC. This codes for CSVASWTDQETQYF.

This sequence joins TRBV7-3 and TRBJ2-3; D unclear. V lost 2 bases and J lost 5, with 8 bases in between. The CDR3 sequence is 13 residues long. From germline, CDR1 is SGHTA and CDR2 FQGTGA. DNA for the CDR3: TGTGCCAGCAGCTTAGGGCTTGGAGATACGCAGTATTTT. Its translation: CASSLGLGDTQYF.

Ten or more counts support this clone. The V and J genes are TRBV9 and TRBJ2-5; maybe TRBD1 (6 bases). The germline gives CDR1 SGDLS, CDR2 YYNGEE. The CDR3 runs 15 residues. V shed 2 bases and J shed 1 base, with 12 bases lying between them. The CDR3 DNA follows: TGTGCCAGCAGCGTGGACAGTACTGGCCAAGAGACCCAGTACTTC. It translates to CASSVDSTGQETQYF.

V and J are TRBV18 and TRBJ1-2, with D tentatively TRBD1 (5 bases). The V and J ends lost 2 bases and 8 bases respectively, with 15 bases between them. Looked up from germline, CDR1 is KGHSH and CDR2 is LQKENI. This CDR3 is built from 14 residues. CDR3 sequence: CASSPVGYQGGYTF. The CDR3 DNA reads TGTGCCAGCTCACCAGTTGGTTATCAGGGCGGCTACACCTTC.

This clone turned up a few times. J is TRBJ2-7 and V is TRBV28, with a weak D call TRBD2 (5 bases). Germline assignment: CDR1 MDHEN and CDR2 SYDVKM. The CDR3 covers 13 residues. Trimming left V 8 bases short and J 5 bases short, with 16 bases between. Here the CDR3 reads CASVESGSDEQYF. CDR3 DNA: TGTGCCAGCGTAGAGTCGGGGAGTGACGAGCAGTACTTC.

The gene calls are TRBV6-8 and TRBJ1-2; 11 nucleotides match TRBD1. J gave up 13 bases and V 1 base, and 14 bases lay outside the gene matches. The CDR3 totals 16 residues. CDR1 and CDR2 (germline): MNHGY, SAAAGT. As DNA, the CDR3 is TGTGCCAGCAGTTACTACGGACTCCGGGACAGGGGGATCGGCACCTTC. Its translation is CASSYYGLRDRGIGTF.

This clone was counted only a few times. The chain links TRBV5-4 to TRBJ2-1; 9 bases fit TRBD2. In germline, CDR1 is SGHNT, CDR2 YYREEE (reference sequence). V trimming: 4 bases; J trimming: 7 bases; junction bases outside the gene matches: 9. The CDR3 consists of 15 residues. CDR3 sequence: CASSRGGLALNEQFF. DNA of the CDR3: TGTGCCAGCAGCAGGGGGGGACTAGCTTTGAATGAGCAGTTCTTC.

There are a few counts of this clone. The chain joins TRBV11-2 to TRBJ2-7; D possibly corresponds to TRBD1 (5 bases). CDR3 length: 13 residues. The germline V gene encodes CDR1 SGHAT and CDR2 FQNNGV. Trimming removed 7 bases from V and 4 bases from J, with 14 bases in between. CDR3 protein: CASTLTATYEQYF. Written as DNA, the CDR3 is TGTGCCAGCACTTTGACAGCCACGTACGAGCAGTACTTC.

The V gene is TRBV15, the J gene TRBJ2-5, with D maybe TRBD1 (5 bases). CDR1 is LNHNV and CDR2 is YYDKDF in the germline V gene (reference sequence). The CDR3 length is 15 residues. V lost 0 bases to trimming and J lost 1 base, with 9 bases between them. The CDR3 sequence is CATSRDQGTQETQYF. The CDR3 DNA reads as TGTGCCACCAGCAGAGATCAGGGAACCCAAGAGACCCAGTACTTC. Full variable domain (remainder filled in from reference TRBV15 and TRBJ2-5): DAMVIQNPRYQVTQFGKPVTLSCSQTLNHNVMYWYQQKSSQAPKLLFHYYDKDFNNEADTPDNFQSRRPNTSFCFLDIRSPGLGDTAMYLCATSRDQGTQETQYFGPGTRLLVL.

The V gene is TRBV6-5, the J gene TRBJ2-1; no definite D call. CDR1 MNHEY and CDR2 SVGAGI come from the germline V gene. The CDR3 has 16 amino acids. V shed 0 bases and J shed 10 bases, with 19 bases lying between them. Here the CDR3 DNA reads TGTGCCAGCAGTTACTCGGTTAGTTTGCCGTCCGGGGAGCAGTTCTTC. Protein sequence: CASSYSVSLPSGEQFF.